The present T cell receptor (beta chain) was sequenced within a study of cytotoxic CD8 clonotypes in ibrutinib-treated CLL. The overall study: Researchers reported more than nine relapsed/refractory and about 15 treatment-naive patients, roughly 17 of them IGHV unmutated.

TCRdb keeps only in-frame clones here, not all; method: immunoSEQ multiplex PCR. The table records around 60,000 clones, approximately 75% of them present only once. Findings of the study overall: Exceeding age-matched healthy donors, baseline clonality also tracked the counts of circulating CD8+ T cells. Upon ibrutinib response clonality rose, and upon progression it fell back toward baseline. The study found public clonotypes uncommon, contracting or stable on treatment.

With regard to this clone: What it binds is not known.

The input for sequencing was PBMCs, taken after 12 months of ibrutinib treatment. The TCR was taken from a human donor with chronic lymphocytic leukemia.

CDR3 in amino acids: CASSLNPTLSNNEQFF. CDR3 nucleotides: TGCGCCAGCAGCTTGAATCCCACCTTGTCGAACAATGAGCAGTTCTTC. This chain links TRBV5-1 with TRBJ2-1; the D is unclear. Between the trimmed V and J ends, which lost 1 base and 5 bases, there was a span of 16 bases. The CDR3 is 16 residues long. Per the germline V gene, CDR1 is SGHRS and CDR2 is YFSETQ.